What follows are 24 T cell receptor beta chains derived from one specimen sequenced in a study of tumor-infiltrating lymphocytes in oesophageal squamous cell carcinoma. One entry per CDR3 protein, called by TCRdb with MiXCR from the PCR reads. The sample contains about 15,000 distinct CDR3 sequences, around half of which appear only once. Material: esophageal tumor tissue. These receptors all come from a female donor with esophageal squamous cell carcinoma.

This clonotype was seen once. V usage is TRBV28 and J usage is TRBJ2-7, with no clear D. The length of the CDR3 is 14 residues. V was pared by 3 bases and J by 2 bases, with 11 bases between. From germline, CDR1 is MDHEN and CDR2 SYDVKM. The DNA of the CDR3 is TGTGCCAGCAGTTTCCAGGCTTGGACCTACGAGCAGTACTTC. Its protein product is CASSFQAWTYEQYF.

The rearrangement joins TRBV7-6 to TRBJ1-1; D unclear. The DNA end is a closer match to TRBJ2-1, so the J assignment may be wrong. The CDR3 extends over 11 amino acids. The germline V gene has CDR1 SGHVS and CDR2 FNYEAQ. The CDR3 protein is CASRISNEQFF. In DNA form, the CDR3 reads TGTGCCAGCAGGATTTCCAATGAGCAGTTCTTC.

This clonotype was picked up many times. The gene calls are TRBV5-5 and TRBJ2-3; D is ambiguous. The CDR3 has 15 residues. Trimming left V 5 bases short and J 5 bases short, with 18 bases between. Germline V gives CDR1 SGHKS, CDR2 YYEKEE (reference sequence). The DNA of the CDR3 is TGTGCCAGCAGTCCCCATCCCGACCTCGGAGATACGCAGTATTTT. Protein: CASSPHPDLGDTQYF.

In this sample, this clonotype turned up a few times. The rearrangement links TRBV5-1 to TRBJ2-7, with 7 bases fitting TRBD1. CDR3 size: 13 residues. In germline, CDR1 is SGHRS, CDR2 YFSETQ. V gave up 4 bases and J gave up 6 bases; unmatched junction bases: 7. The DNA for the CDR3 is TGCGCCAGCAGCCTGGGACAGAGAGGCGAGCAGTACTTC. The encoded protein is CASSLGQRGEQYF.

In this sample, this clonotype turned up a few times. The V and J genes are TRBV7-3 and TRBJ2-7; D gene uncertain. The J call is uncertain, as TRBJ2-5 better fits the DNA end. Germline CDR1 is SGHTA and CDR2 is FQGTGA. The CDR3 runs 13 residues. DNA for the CDR3: TGTGCCAGCAGCCGCAACCCCCAAGAGACCCAGTACTTC. Translating it yields CASSRNPQETQYF.

The genes are TRBV11-2 and TRBJ2-7; TRBD2 agrees at 9 bases. Near its end, the DNA agrees better with TRBJ2-1, so the J call may be wrong. Per the germline V gene, CDR1 is SGHAT and CDR2 is FQNNGV. This CDR3 region has 14 residues. CDR3 in amino acids: CASSFGIAGAEQFF. The DNA of the CDR3 is TGTGCCAGCAGCTTCGGGATAGCGGGAGCGGAGCAGTTCTTC.

The chain couples TRBV7-2 to TRBJ2-3, with D possibly matching TRBD2 (7 bases). Per germline, CDR1 SGHTA and CDR2 FQGNSA. The V end lost 0 bases, the J end lost 7 bases, and 14 bases lay between the germline ends. The CDR3 spans 15 residues. In nucleotides, the CDR3 is TGTGCCAGCAGCTTAGCGGGGGGGCAGAGGAATACGCAGTATTTT. Translating gives CASSLAGGQRNTQYF.

This clonotype was picked up one time. The chain uses TRBV7-3 and TRBJ2-5; maybe TRBD2 (6 bases). The end of the DNA aligns better with TRBJ2-1, so the J call may be wrong. This CDR3 contains 17 residues. The germline V gene encodes CDR1 SGHTA and CDR2 FQGTGA. CDR3 residues: CASSPQALGLRDNEQFF. CDR3 DNA sequence: TGTGCCAGCAGCCCCCAGGCCCTAGGACTACGAGACAATGAGCAGTTCTTC.

The chain has TRBV7-2 and TRBJ2-5; 9 positions match TRBD1. The DNA end is a closer match to TRBJ2-1, so the J assignment may be wrong. This CDR3 has 16 amino acids. Germline assignment: CDR1 SGHTA and CDR2 FQGNSA. Here the CDR3 DNA reads TGTGCCAGCAGCTTAGGGCGGGACAGGGCTTTGGATGAGCAGTTCTTC. Translation: CASSLGRDRALDEQFF.

Only one count was recorded for this clonotype. The chain combines TRBV7-2 with TRBJ1-1; D might be TRBD1 (5 bases). Germline V gene sequence: CDR1 SGHTA, CDR2 FQGNSA. Trimming cost V 1 base and J 4 bases, with 13 bases left between them. The CDR3 length is 15 residues. CDR3 loop: CASSLVLGESTEAFF. DNA for the CDR3: TGTGCCAGCAGCTTAGTGCTGGGGGAGAGCACTGAAGCTTTCTTT.

This chain uses TRBV7-8 with TRBJ2-1; 7 bases line up with TRBD1. With the DNA end fitting TRBJ2-5 better, the J assignment may be wrong. CDR1 and CDR2 from the germline V gene are SGHVS and FQNEAQ. The CDR3 sequence is 14 residues long. This CDR3 is CASSLGTGLETQYF. DNA of the CDR3: TGTGCCAGCAGCTTAGGGACAGGACTCGAGACCCAGTACTTC.

CDR3 sequence reads: CASSYTSAGPYNEQFF. The CDR3 DNA follows: TGTGCCAGCAGCTACACTAGCGCCGGCCCCTACAATGAGCAGTTCTTC. The chain uses TRBV7-3 and TRBJ2-7; 7 nucleotides line up with TRBD2. TRBJ2-1 matches the DNA end more closely, so the J call is doubtful. Germline V gives CDR1 SGHTA, CDR2 FQGTGA. CDR3 length equals 16 residues.

The chain employs TRBV6-6 and TRBJ2-4; D is possibly TRBD1 or TRBD2 (5 bases each). The germline V gene encodes CDR1 MNHNY and CDR2 SVGAGI (reference sequence). The ends were cut back, 6 bases at V and 13 bases at J, with 22 bases in the middle. The CDR3 has 14 amino acids. The CDR3 nucleotides are TGTGCCAGCAGGATCCGGGACGGGCTATTAGAGCAGTACTTC. It encodes CASRIRDGLLEQYF.

The gene calls are TRBV7-2 and TRBJ2-2, with 7 bases fitting TRBD2. J gave up 0 bases and V 8 bases, and 12 bases lay outside the gene matches. This CDR3 is 17 amino acids long. Per germline, CDR1 SGHTA and CDR2 FQGNSA. CDR3 region: CASAPEGLAANTGELFF. DNA for the CDR3: TGTGCCAGCGCCCCGGAGGGCCTAGCGGCGAACACCGGGGAGCTGTTTTTT.

At least ten counts were recorded for this clonotype. This rearrangement joins TRBV11-2 to TRBJ2-2; 11 bases fit TRBD2. V lost 1 base, J lost 1 base, and 11 bases stayed unmatched. The CDR3 has 20 residues. CDR1 SGHAT and CDR2 FQNNGV come from the germline V gene. This CDR3 reads CASSLVRTSGSWKNTGELFF. The CDR3 region has the DNA TGTGCCAGCAGCTTAGTTCGAACTAGCGGGAGCTGGAAGAACACCGGGGAGCTGTTTTTT.

About this clonotype itself: A much more abundant neighbour one base away suggests this may be a read error. The chain uses TRBV6-2 or TRBV6-3 and TRBJ1-1; D may be TRBD1 or TRBD2 (6 bases each). Matching the DNA end better, TRBJ2-1 makes the J call doubtful. Germline CDR1 reads MNHEY; CDR2 reads SVGEGT. The CDR3 is 14 residues long. The CDR3 region has the DNA TGTGCCAGCAGTTTTGGGGGGCTCTCCTACGAGCAGTTCTTC. Its translation is CASSFGGLSYEQFF.

There are a few counts of this clonotype. The rearrangement links TRBV7-6 to TRBJ2-5; D gene unclear. CDR1 SGHVS and CDR2 FNYEAQ come from the germline V gene. There are 12 residues in the CDR3. The ends were cut back, 0 bases at V and 11 bases at J, with 10 bases in the middle. The CDR3 DNA is TGTGCCAGCAGCTTAGCGATGAGCAGACAGTACTTC. It yields the protein CASSLAMSRQYF.

This clonotype is classed as medium-sized (0.01 to 0.1%). The chain is built from TRBV10-3 and TRBJ2-7; 10 positions agree with TRBD2. The CDR3 is 13 residues long. Germline CDR1 ENHRY, CDR2 SYGVKD. The V segment lost 6 bases and the J segment 9 bases; nucleotides outside the gene matches: 8. The CDR3 here is CAIRLAGDGGQYF. Here the CDR3 DNA reads TGTGCCATCAGGCTAGCGGGAGACGGGGGGCAGTACTTC.

J is TRBJ2-1 and V is TRBV7-6; D is ambiguous. Gene TRBJ2-5 matches the end of the DNA better, so the J call may be wrong. The CDR3 consists of 13 residues. Germline-derived CDR1 and CDR2 are SGHVS and FNYEAQ. The CDR3 nucleotides read TGTGCCAGCAGCCAAGGGCCCCCAGAGACCCAGTACTTC. This gives the protein CASSQGPPETQYF.

This clonotype was picked up a small number of times. CDR3 protein: CASSLDYITDTQYF. DNA for the CDR3: TGTGCCAGCAGCCTGGACTACATCACAGATACGCAGTATTTT. J is TRBJ2-3 and V is TRBV7-2, with D possibly matching TRBD2 (6 bases). V dropped 5 bases and J dropped 2 bases, with 11 bases sitting between them. Germline lookup yields CDR1 SGHTA and CDR2 FQGNSA. This CDR3 has 14 residues.

Sample share makes this clonotype medium-sized (0.01 to 0.1%). This rearrangement joins TRBV7-2 to TRBJ2-7, with 7 bases that match TRBD2. Germline CDR1 and CDR2: SGHTA and FQGNSA. The CDR3 sequence is 15 residues long. V was pared by 1 base and J by 3 bases, with 6 bases of the junction left unmatched. This CDR3 reads CASSLVEGGRYEQYF. The CDR3 DNA follows: TGTGCCAGCAGCTTAGTTGAGGGAGGGCGCTACGAGCAGTACTTC. The full variable domain, in which reference TRBV7-2 and TRBJ2-7 provide the parts outside the CDR3, is GAGVSQSPSNKVTEKGKDVELRCDPISGHTALYWYRQSLGQGLEFLIYFQGNSAPDKSGLPSDRFSAERTGGSVSTLTIQRTQQEDSAVYLCASSLVEGGRYEQYFGPGTRLTVT.

In the case of this clonotype: The CDR3 end shows no conserved phenylalanine or tryptophan, and so a read error is likely. The limits of the CDR3 on the DNA are not certain, so only TCRdb's listed CDR3 is given. The gene calls are TRBV7-2 and TRBJ2-3; the table's D call, TRBD2, has no DNA check behind it. From germline, CDR1 is SGHTA and CDR2 FQGNSA. 20 amino acids form the CDR3, both terminal residues included. CDR3 loop: CASSSGLAGASISYEQYFGP.

J is TRBJ2-6 and V is TRBV7-2; D remains ambiguous. Germline V CDR1 and CDR2: SGHTA, FQGNSA. The CDR3 spans 16 residues. With 5 bases removed from V and 2 bases from J, the gap between germline ends came to 13 bases. The CDR3 reads CASSRYGGAGANVLTF. CDR3 in DNA: TGTGCCAGCAGCCGATACGGTGGGGCTGGGGCCAACGTCCTGACTTTC.

As for this clonotype: Lacking the conserved final phenylalanine or tryptophan, this CDR3 likely reflects a read error. The chain carries TRBV7-9 and TRBJ1-1; no firm D call. Trimming removed 6 bases from V and 7 bases from J, with 9 bases in between. CDR3 length equals 11 residues. Looked up from germline, CDR1 is SEHNR and CDR2 is FQNEAQ (reference sequence). The CDR3 region is CASRRQREAFL. CDR3 DNA sequence: TGTGCCAGCAGAAGGCAGCGTGAAGCTTTCTTA.